The present T cell receptor (beta chain) was sequenced within a study of cytomegalovirus exposure and HLA in healthy donors. V gave up 7 bases and J gave up 2 bases; unmatched junction bases: 5. Germline lookup yields CDR1 SGHNT and CDR2 YYREEE (reference sequence). The CDR3 runs to 15 residues. Study findings and constraints: Available immune exposure information was restricted to CMV serostatus only.

With respect to this clone: Its antigen is not identified.

Healthy people donating bone marrow made up the donors. This PCR relied on a set of 60 Vbeta primers and 13 Jbeta primers. The repertoire was sequenced with immunoSEQ multiplex PCR; TCRdb's copy has only in-frame clones and lacks some. This sample yields about 130,000 clones, of which more than 70% are seen a single time; around 3.1% belongs to the top ten. The source of this sequence is a man between 35 and 55 years old in good health and CMV-seronegative. V and J are TRBV5-4 and TRBJ2-2; the match to TRBD2 covers 10 bases. Sequencing input: PBMCs. In DNA, the CDR3 is TGTGCCAGCCACCGACTAGCGGGCAACACCGGGGAGCTGTTTTTT. Translation gives CASHRLAGNTGELFF.